Presented here are 26 T cell receptor beta chains from one specimen sequenced in a study of shared clonotypes between healthy human individuals. Only in-frame clones appear in the TCRdb table, and some are missing; sequencing was by immunoSEQ multiplex PCR. Of about 1 million clones listed, about 70% were seen once; the top ten hold about 1.5%. Sequencing was performed on memory CD4+ T cells sorted from blood. Subset denoted: CD45RA-negative fraction. Receptors were obtained from a man younger than 30 in good health.

This clone was seen a single time. The genes are TRBV12-5 and TRBJ2-7; 8 nucleotides agree with TRBD2. CDR3 size: 19 residues. Germline values: CDR1 LGHNT, CDR2 FRNRAP. Trimming took 0 bases from V and 2 from J; bases not matched to a gene: 15. For the CDR3, the DNA is TGTGCTAGTGGTTTGGTAACGCTAGCGGGCTCACAAGTCCCCTACGAGCAGTACTTC. It is translated as CASGLVTLAGSQVPYEQYF. The variable domain in full, completed from reference TRBV12-5 and TRBJ2-7, reads DARVTQTPRHKVTEMGQEVTMRCQPILGHNTVFWYRQTMMQGLELLAYFRNRAPLDDSGMPKDRFSAEMPDATLATLKIQPSEPRDSAVYFCASGLVTLAGSQVPYEQYFGPGTRLTVT.

This chain uses TRBV5-1 with TRBJ2-2; D possibly corresponds to TRBD2 (6 bases). The V end was cut by 0 bases, the J end by 6 bases, with 12 bases between. CDR3 length equals 15 residues. Germline V CDR1 and CDR2: SGHRS, YFSETQ. The CDR3 is CASSLDTRDSGELFF. CDR3 nucleotides: TGCGCCAGCAGCTTGGACACGAGGGACTCCGGGGAGCTGTTTTTT.

The chain is built from TRBV19 and TRBJ1-3; 7 nucleotides agree with TRBD1. J lost 0 bases, V lost 7 bases, and 6 bases had no gene match. This CDR3 comprises 15 residues. The germline V gene encodes CDR1 LNHDA and CDR2 SQIVND (reference sequence). CDR3 DNA sequence: TGTGCCAGTATGGCGACAGGGATCTCTGGAAACACCATATATTTT. Translating gives CASMATGISGNTIYF.

This sequence joins TRBV6-6 and TRBJ2-7, with D perhaps TRBD1 (5 bases). CDR1 is MNHNY and CDR2 is SVGAGI in the germline V gene (reference sequence). V dropped 5 bases and J dropped 5 bases, with 13 bases sitting between them. The CDR3 contains 13 residues. This CDR3 reads CASSRSPGNEQYF. The CDR3 DNA follows: TGTGCCAGCAGTCGCAGTCCAGGGAACGAGCAGTACTTC.

This clone was observed a few times. The V and J genes are TRBV27 and TRBJ2-2; 10 nucleotides align to TRBD2. Germline assignment: CDR1 MNHEY and CDR2 SMNVEV (reference sequence). The CDR3 totals 21 residues. J lost 0 bases, V lost 6 bases, and 19 bases had no gene match. The CDR3 bases are TGTGCCAGCAGAAACTTACCGGGACACCATCTAGCGGGGGCGAACACCGGGGAGCTGTTTTTT. Residues: CASRNLPGHHLAGANTGELFF.

The V call is TRBV7-2, the J call TRBJ2-5, with 13 bases fitting TRBD2. V trimming: 5 bases; J trimming: 0 bases; junction bases outside the gene matches: 6. This CDR3 has 17 residues. Germline-derived CDR1 and CDR2 are SGHTA and FQGNSA. The CDR3: CASSPRLAGGYQETQYF. The CDR3 DNA reads TGTGCCAGCAGCCCGCGACTAGCGGGAGGCTACCAAGAGACCCAGTACTTC.

The rearrangement joins TRBV6-6 to TRBJ2-7; TRBD1 matches 7 bases. The germline gives CDR1 MNHNY, CDR2 SVGAGI (reference sequence). V shed 2 bases and J 5 bases; nucleotides not matched to a gene: 3. This CDR3 spans 13 amino acids. CDR3 amino acids: CASSYPQGHEQYF. Here the CDR3 DNA reads TGTGCCAGCAGTTACCCACAGGGGCACGAGCAGTACTTC.

This chain joins TRBV18 and TRBJ1-1, with TRBD1 matching over 7 bases. Germline V gene data show CDR1 as KGHSH and CDR2 as LQKENI. The trim removed 0 bases at V and 7 bases at J, leaving 8 bases unmatched. The CDR3 totals 15 residues. The CDR3 region is CASSPPQGGNGEAFF. The CDR3 DNA reads as TGTGCCAGCTCACCACCTCAGGGGGGGAACGGTGAAGCTTTCTTT. The full variable domain, rest sourced from reference TRBV18 and TRBJ1-1, is NAGVMQNPRHLVRRRGQEARLRCSPMKGHSHVYWYRQLPEEGLKFMVYLQKENIIDESGMPKERFSAEFPKEGPSILRIQQVVRGDSAAYFCASSPPQGGNGEAFFGQGTRLTVV.

V and J are TRBV19 and TRBJ1-5; TRBD1 is a possible D gene (5 bases). The germline gives CDR1 LNHDA, CDR2 SQIVND (reference sequence). Between the trimmed V and J ends, which lost 6 bases and 0 bases, there was a span of 9 bases. The CDR3 length is 14 residues. The CDR3 coding sequence is TGTGCCAGTAGGAAAGGGGATAGCAATCAGCCCCAGCATTTT. This sequence encodes CASRKGDSNQPQHF.

The chain carries TRBV15 and TRBJ1-5, with TRBD1 identical over 9 bases. CDR3 length equals 14 residues. Germline CDR1 LNHNV, CDR2 YYDKDF (reference sequence). Trimming at V came to 3 bases and at J to 5 bases, leaving 2 bases not matched to a gene. The CDR3 nucleotides are TGTGCCACCAGCAGGGGACAGGGCGATCAGCCCCAGCATTTT. Protein: CATSRGQGDQPQHF.

The chain is built from TRBV7-2 and TRBJ2-5, with D possibly being TRBD2 (5 bases). CDR3 length: 16 amino acids. V was cut by 3 bases and J by 1 base, with 15 bases left in between. CDR1 and CDR2 from the germline V gene are SGHTA and FQGNSA. The CDR3 protein is CASSFGQRKLQETQYF. CDR3 bases: TGTGCCAGCAGCTTCGGCCAGCGGAAGCTCCAAGAGACCCAGTACTTC.

V gene TRBV6-5 combines with J gene TRBJ2-7; D uncertain. The V end was cut by 0 bases, the J end by 3 bases, with 9 bases between. Germline values: CDR1 MNHEY, CDR2 SVGAGI. This CDR3 comprises 14 residues. CDR3: CASSYSSGGYEQYF. The CDR3 DNA reads as TGTGCCAGCAGTTACTCAAGTGGCGGCTACGAGCAGTACTTC.

This chain links TRBV7-2 with TRBJ2-2, with D maybe TRBD1 (5 bases). The CDR3 is made up of 15 amino acids. CDR1 is SGHTA, CDR2 FQGNSA, per germline. The germline V and J ends were trimmed by 2 bases and 5 bases, with 12 bases remaining between them. For the CDR3, the DNA is TGTGCCAGCAGCTTACGCAGGGCCGGGACCGGGGAGCTGTTTTTT. Its translation: CASSLRRAGTGELFF.

The chain joins TRBV4-3 to TRBJ2-1; TRBD2 aligns across 10 bases. The germline gives CDR1 LGHNA, CDR2 YSLEER. The CDR3 runs to 18 residues. Losses at the gene ends were 0 bases for V and 9 bases for J; bases not matched to a gene: 14. The CDR3 nucleotides are TGCGCCAGCAGCCAAGAAGCGGCGCCAAGAGCGGGAGGGGGTGAGCAGTTCTTC. Translation: CASSQEAAPRAGGGEQFF.

The chain couples TRBV10-1 to TRBJ2-3; 9 bases align to TRBD1. In germline, CDR1 is WNHNN, CDR2 SYGVQD (reference sequence). CDR3 size: 15 residues. The ends lost 3 bases at V and 3 bases at J; junction bases unmatched: 4. The CDR3, as DNA: TGCGCCAGCAGTGAACCGGGACAGGGTACAGATACGCAGTATTTT. Translation gives CASSEPGQGTDTQYF.

A single count supports this clone. This sequence joins TRBV6-1 and TRBJ2-2; D not resolved. This CDR3 has 15 residues. V lost 5 bases and J 4 bases, leaving 14 bases between the germline ends. Per the germline V gene, CDR1 is MNHNS and CDR2 is SASEGT. The CDR3 bases are TGTGCCAGCAGTACATCGGGCCTCAGCACCGGGGAGCTGTTTTTT. Translating gives CASSTSGLSTGELFF.

This clone was recorded only once. V is TRBV29-1 and J is TRBJ2-3, with 10 nucleotides matching TRBD1. Trimming removed 7 bases from V and 3 bases from J; junction bases left unmatched: 10. This CDR3 contains 15 residues. Per the germline V gene, CDR1 is SQVTM and CDR2 is ANQGSEA. CDR3 region: CSGTRQGAGTDTQYF. CDR3 sequence (DNA): TGCAGCGGAACGAGACAGGGGGCTGGAACAGATACGCAGTATTTT.

This clone was picked up many times. This chain links TRBV18 with TRBJ2-7; 16 bases match TRBD2. The CDR3 spans 17 residues. V lost 3 bases, J lost 6 bases, and 8 bases stayed unmatched. Germline loops: CDR1 KGHSH, CDR2 LQKENI. In DNA form, the CDR3 reads TGTGCCAGCTCACCCTCGGGGACTAGCGGGGGGGCGGTCGAGCAGTACTTC. Translation: CASSPSGTSGGAVEQYF.

The chain joins TRBV5-1 to TRBJ2-3, with 11 bases lining up with TRBD2. The V segment lost 0 bases and the J segment 3 bases; nucleotides outside the gene matches: 9. From germline, CDR1 is SGHRS and CDR2 YFSETQ. This CDR3 contains 18 residues. The CDR3 bases are TGCGCCAGCAGCTTGGTCGGTAGCGGGGGGGCCGGAACAGATACGCAGTATTTT. Translating gives CASSLVGSGGAGTDTQYF. The full variable domain, in which reference TRBV5-1 and TRBJ2-3 provide the parts outside the CDR3, is KAGVTQTPRYLIKTRGQQVTLSCSPISGHRSVSWYQQTPGQGLQFLFEYFSETQRNKGNFPGRFSGRQFSNSRSEMNVSTLELGDSALYLCASSLVGSGGAGTDTQYFGPGTRLTVL.

The V call is TRBV28, the J call TRBJ1-2; D gene ambiguous. Trimming stripped 5 bases from V and 4 bases from J, with 14 bases between. Germline loops: CDR1 MDHEN, CDR2 SYDVKM. This CDR3 has 14 amino acids. Here the CDR3 DNA reads TGTGCCAGCAGTCCAGGAGGGCCCCCCTATGGCTACACCTTC. It translates to CASSPGGPPYGYTF.

The V call is TRBV18, the J call TRBJ1-6; maybe TRBD1 (6 bases). The germline gives CDR1 KGHSH, CDR2 LQKENI. V shed 3 bases and J shed 5 bases, with 14 bases lying between them. The CDR3 is made up of 16 amino acids. The CDR3: CASSPTTGNDNSPLHF. The CDR3, as DNA: TGTGCCAGCTCACCTACAACAGGGAATGATAATTCACCCCTCCACTTT.

This clone was seen a few times. The chain links TRBV5-1 to TRBJ2-3, with D tentatively TRBD2 (6 bases). This CDR3 is 16 amino acids long. Germline CDR1 and CDR2: SGHRS and YFSETQ. V lost 4 bases to trimming and J lost 4 bases, with 19 bases between them. The CDR3 is CASSPRGGVSSDTQYF. The CDR3 DNA is TGCGCCAGCAGCCCGAGGGGAGGTGTAAGTTCAGATACGCAGTATTTT.

The chain joins TRBV5-1 to TRBJ2-1, with 10 bases that match TRBD2. Trimming took 5 bases from V and 2 from J; bases not matched to a gene: 4. The germline V gene has CDR1 SGHRS and CDR2 YFSETQ. The CDR3 length is 15 residues. CDR3 amino acids: CASSNSGRTYNEQFF. Here the CDR3 DNA reads TGCGCCAGCAGTAATAGCGGGAGGACCTACAATGAGCAGTTCTTC.

The chain recombines TRBV6-1 with TRBJ2-1, with 11 bases lining up with TRBD2. This CDR3 comprises 15 residues. V lost 4 bases, J lost 2 bases, and 1 base stayed unmatched. Germline V gene lookup returns CDR1 MNHNS and CDR2 SASEGT. The CDR3 loop is CASSGLAGPYNEQFF. As DNA, the CDR3 is TGTGCCAGCAGTGGACTAGCGGGGCCCTACAATGAGCAGTTCTTC.

This clone was seen a few times. The genes are TRBV19 and TRBJ1-1; D is possibly TRBD1 (6 bases). This CDR3 region has 14 residues. The V and J ends lost 4 bases and 4 bases respectively, with 13 bases between them. CDR1 and CDR2 (germline): LNHDA, SQIVND (reference sequence). CDR3 region: CASSKFGGGTEAFF. In DNA, the CDR3 is TGTGCCAGTAGTAAATTCGGAGGGGGCACTGAAGCTTTCTTT.

The chain combines TRBV2 with TRBJ2-1; 10 bases align to TRBD2. V was clipped by 5 bases and J by 4 bases; unmatched bases: 5. Germline V lookup: CDR1 SNHLY, CDR2 FYNNEI. The CDR3 sequence is 15 residues long. The CDR3 DNA follows: TGTGCCAGCAGTAGGACTAGCGGTTTTTACAATGAGCAGTTCTTC. This translates into CASSRTSGFYNEQFF. Full variable domain (rest looked up from reference TRBV2 and TRBJ2-1): EPEVTQTPSHQVTQMGQEVILRCVPISNHLYFYWYRQILGQKVEFLVSFYNNEISEKSEIFDDQFSVERPDGSNFTLKIRSTKLEDSAMYFCASSRTSGFYNEQFFGPGTRLTVL.